This T cell receptor beta chain was recovered during a study of T cells in Graves' hyperthyroidism and ophthalmopathy. Diagnostic decisions used clinical symptoms, serum thyroxine and TRAb, thyroid ultrasound and orbital computed tomography. Germline values: CDR1 MDHEN, CDR2 SYDVKM. V lost 7 bases and J lost 2; bases outside the gene matches: 11. The CDR3 loop spans 16 amino acids. The source material, RNA transcripts, was used to amplify TCR beta CDR3 regions. Using the HTBI primer set, a first-round RT-PCR was run on the TCR CDR3. TCRdb analysed the multiplex PCR reads with MiXCR anew, one entry per CDR3 protein. The data show approximately 510,000 distinct CDR3 sequences, less than 25% seen once.

The material sequenced was blood. The chain is built from TRBV28 and TRBJ1-5; 7 bases line up with TRBD1. The sequence was collected from a man aged 18 to 30 with Graves' hyperthyroidism. The CDR3 here is CASTFMDRIGNQPQHF. The DNA for the CDR3 is TGTGCCAGCACGTTCATGGACAGGATCGGCAATCAGCCCCAGCATTTT.